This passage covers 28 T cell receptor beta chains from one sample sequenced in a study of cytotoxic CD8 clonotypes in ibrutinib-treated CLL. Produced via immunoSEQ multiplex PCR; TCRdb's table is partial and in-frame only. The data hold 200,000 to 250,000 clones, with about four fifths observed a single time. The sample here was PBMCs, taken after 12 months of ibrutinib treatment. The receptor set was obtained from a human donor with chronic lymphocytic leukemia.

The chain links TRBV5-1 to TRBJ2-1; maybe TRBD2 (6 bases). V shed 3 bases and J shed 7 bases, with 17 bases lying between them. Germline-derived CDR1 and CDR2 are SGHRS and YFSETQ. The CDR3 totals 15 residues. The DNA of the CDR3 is TGCGCCAGCAGCTCCCTCCCCCGGGAGCATAATGAGCAGTTCTTC. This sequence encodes CASSSLPREHNEQFF.

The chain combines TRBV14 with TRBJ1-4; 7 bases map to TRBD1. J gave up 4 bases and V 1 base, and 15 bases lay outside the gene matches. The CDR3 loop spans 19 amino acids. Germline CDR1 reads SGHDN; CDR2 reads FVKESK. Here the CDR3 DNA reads TGTGCCAGCAGCCAAGTTTCGGGAACAGGGGTCGCTCTTAATGAAAAACTGTTTTTT. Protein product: CASSQVSGTGVALNEKLFF.

The CDR3 DNA sequence: TGTGCCAGCAGTTTTGATGCGGGATTCTACGAGCAGTACTTC. Its translation is CASSFDAGFYEQYF. V and J are TRBV27 and TRBJ2-7; D is perhaps TRBD2 (6 bases). The CDR3 consists of 14 residues. Germline CDR1 MNHEY, CDR2 SMNVEV (reference sequence). Trimming removed 3 bases at V and 3 bases at J, with 12 bases between.

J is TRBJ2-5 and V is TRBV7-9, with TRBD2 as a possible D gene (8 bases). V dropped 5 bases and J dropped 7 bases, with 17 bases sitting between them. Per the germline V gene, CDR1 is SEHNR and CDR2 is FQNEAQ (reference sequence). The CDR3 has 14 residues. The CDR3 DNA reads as TGTGCCAGCAGCCGGGGGGGACAGATACCGACCCAGTACTTC. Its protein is CASSRGGQIPTQYF.

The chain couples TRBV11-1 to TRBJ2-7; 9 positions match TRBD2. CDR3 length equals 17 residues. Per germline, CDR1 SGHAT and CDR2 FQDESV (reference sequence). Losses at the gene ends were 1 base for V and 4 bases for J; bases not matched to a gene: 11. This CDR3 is CASSLERIAGVGYEQYF. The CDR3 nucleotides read TGTGCCAGCAGCTTAGAACGGATAGCGGGAGTCGGTTACGAGCAGTACTTC.

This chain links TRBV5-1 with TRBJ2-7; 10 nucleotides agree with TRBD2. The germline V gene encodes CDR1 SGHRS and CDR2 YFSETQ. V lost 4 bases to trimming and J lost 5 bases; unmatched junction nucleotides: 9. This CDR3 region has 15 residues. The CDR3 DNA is TGCGCCAGCAGCGCAATACCGGGACTAGCGAACGAGCAGTACTTC. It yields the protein CASSAIPGLANEQYF.

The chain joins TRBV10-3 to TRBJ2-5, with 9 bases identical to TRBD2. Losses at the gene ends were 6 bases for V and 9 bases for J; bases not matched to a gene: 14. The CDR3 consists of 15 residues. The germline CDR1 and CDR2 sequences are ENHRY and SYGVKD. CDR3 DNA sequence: TGTGCCATCAGCCCCCATAGCGGGAGCAAACCGGCCCAGTACTTC. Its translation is CAISPHSGSKPAQYF.

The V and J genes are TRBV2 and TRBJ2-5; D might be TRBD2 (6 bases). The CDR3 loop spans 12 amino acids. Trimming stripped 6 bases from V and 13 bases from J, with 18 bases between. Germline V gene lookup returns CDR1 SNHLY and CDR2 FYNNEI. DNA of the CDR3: TGTGCCAGCAGCTCGACTAGTCGGATCCTGTACTTC. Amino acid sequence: CASSSTSRILYF.

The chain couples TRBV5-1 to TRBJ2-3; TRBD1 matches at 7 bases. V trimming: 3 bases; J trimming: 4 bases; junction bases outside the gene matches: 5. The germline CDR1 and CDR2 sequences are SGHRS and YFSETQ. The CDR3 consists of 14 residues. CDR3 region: CASSSRQGSDTQYF. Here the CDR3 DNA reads TGCGCCAGCAGCTCCAGACAGGGCTCAGATACGCAGTATTTT. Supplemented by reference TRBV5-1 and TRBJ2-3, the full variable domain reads KAGVTQTPRYLIKTRGQQVTLSCSPISGHRSVSWYQQTPGQGLQFLFEYFSETQRNKGNFPGRFSGRQFSNSRSEMNVSTLELGDSALYLCASSSRQGSDTQYFGPGTRLTVL.

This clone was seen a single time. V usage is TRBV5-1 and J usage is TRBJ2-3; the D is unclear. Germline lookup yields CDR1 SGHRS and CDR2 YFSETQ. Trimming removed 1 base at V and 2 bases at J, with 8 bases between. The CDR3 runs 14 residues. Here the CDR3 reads CASSLNEVTDTQYF. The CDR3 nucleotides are TGCGCCAGCAGCTTGAACGAGGTCACAGATACGCAGTATTTT.

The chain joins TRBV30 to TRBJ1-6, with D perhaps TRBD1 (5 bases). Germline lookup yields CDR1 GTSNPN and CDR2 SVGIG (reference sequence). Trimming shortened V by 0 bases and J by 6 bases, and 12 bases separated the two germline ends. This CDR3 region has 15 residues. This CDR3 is CAWSVTGPSNSPLHF. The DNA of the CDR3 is TGTGCCTGGAGTGTAACGGGGCCAAGTAATTCACCCCTCCACTTT. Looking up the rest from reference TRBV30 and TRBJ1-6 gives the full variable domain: SQTIHQWPATLVQPVGSPLSLECTVEGTSNPNLYWYRQAAGRGLQLLFYSVGIGQISSEVPQNLSASRPQDRQFILSSKKLLLSDSGFYLCAWSVTGPSNSPLHFGNGTRLTVT.

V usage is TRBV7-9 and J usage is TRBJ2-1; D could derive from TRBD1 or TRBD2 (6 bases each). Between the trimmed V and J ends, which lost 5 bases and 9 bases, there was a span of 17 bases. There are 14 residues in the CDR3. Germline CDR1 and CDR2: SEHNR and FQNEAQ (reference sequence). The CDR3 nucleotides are TGTGCCAGCAGCCCGAGGGGGGAGCAGGGTGAGCAGTTCTTC. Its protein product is CASSPRGEQGEQFF. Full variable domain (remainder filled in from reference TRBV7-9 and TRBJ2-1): DTGVSQNPRHKITKRGQNVTFRCDPISEHNRLYWYRQTLGQGPEFLTYFQNEAQLEKSRLLSDRFSAERPKGSFSTLEIQRTEQGDSAMYLCASSPRGEQGEQFFGPGTRLTVL.

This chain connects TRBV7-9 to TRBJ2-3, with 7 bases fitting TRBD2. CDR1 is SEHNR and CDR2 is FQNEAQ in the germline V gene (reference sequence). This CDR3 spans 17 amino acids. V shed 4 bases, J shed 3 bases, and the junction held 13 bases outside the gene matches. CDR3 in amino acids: CASSYGRVSGLTDTQYF. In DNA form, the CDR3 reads TGTGCCAGCAGCTATGGGCGGGTTAGCGGGCTAACAGATACGCAGTATTTT.

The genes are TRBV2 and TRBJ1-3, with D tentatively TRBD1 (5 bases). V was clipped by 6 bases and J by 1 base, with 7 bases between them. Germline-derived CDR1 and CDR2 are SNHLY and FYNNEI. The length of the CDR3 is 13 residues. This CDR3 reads CASRGLSGNTIYF. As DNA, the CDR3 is TGTGCCAGCAGGGGGCTATCTGGAAACACCATATATTTT.

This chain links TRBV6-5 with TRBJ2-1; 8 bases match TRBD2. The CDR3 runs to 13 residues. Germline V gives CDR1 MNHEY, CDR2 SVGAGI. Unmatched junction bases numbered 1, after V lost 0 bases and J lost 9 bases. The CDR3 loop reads CASSYSSGGEQFF. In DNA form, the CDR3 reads TGTGCCAGCAGTTACTCCAGCGGGGGTGAGCAGTTCTTC.

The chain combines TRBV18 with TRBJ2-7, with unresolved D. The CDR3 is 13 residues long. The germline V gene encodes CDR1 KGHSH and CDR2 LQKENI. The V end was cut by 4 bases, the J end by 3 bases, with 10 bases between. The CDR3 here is CASSQAGFYEQYF. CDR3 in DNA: TGTGCCAGCTCACAGGCCGGGTTCTACGAGCAGTACTTC.

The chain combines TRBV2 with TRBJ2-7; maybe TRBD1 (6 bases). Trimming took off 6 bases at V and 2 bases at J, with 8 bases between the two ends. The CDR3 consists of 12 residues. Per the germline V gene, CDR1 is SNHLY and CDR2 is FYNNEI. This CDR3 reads CASRQGPYEQYF. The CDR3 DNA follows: TGTGCCAGCAGACAGGGACCCTACGAGCAGTACTTC.

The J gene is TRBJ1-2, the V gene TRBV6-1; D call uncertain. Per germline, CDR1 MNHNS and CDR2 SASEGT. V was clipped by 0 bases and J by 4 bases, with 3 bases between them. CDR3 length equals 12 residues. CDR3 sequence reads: CASSEAFYGYTF. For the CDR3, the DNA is TGTGCCAGCAGTGAAGCTTTCTATGGCTACACCTTC.

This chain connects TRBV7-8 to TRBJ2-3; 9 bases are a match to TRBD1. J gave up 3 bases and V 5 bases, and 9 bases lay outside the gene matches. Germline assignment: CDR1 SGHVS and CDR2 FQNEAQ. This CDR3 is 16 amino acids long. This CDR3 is CASSGYPGQGTDTQYF. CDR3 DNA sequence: TGTGCCAGCAGCGGATATCCGGGACAGGGAACAGATACGCAGTATTTT.

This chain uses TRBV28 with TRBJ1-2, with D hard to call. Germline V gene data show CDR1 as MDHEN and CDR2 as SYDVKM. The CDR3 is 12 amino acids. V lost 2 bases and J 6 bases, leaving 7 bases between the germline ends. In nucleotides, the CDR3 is TGTGCCAGCAGTTTAAGTCGAAATGGCTACACCTTC. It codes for CASSLSRNGYTF.

This CDR3 reads CASSDQTGSYEQYF. Here the CDR3 DNA reads TGTGCCAGCAGCGACCAGACAGGGAGCTACGAGCAGTACTTC. V usage is TRBV5-4 and J usage is TRBJ2-7; 7 bases match TRBD1. Germline CDR1 SGHNT, CDR2 YYREEE (reference sequence). Trimming cost V 4 bases and J 3 bases; bases outside gene matches: 7. This CDR3 comprises 14 residues.

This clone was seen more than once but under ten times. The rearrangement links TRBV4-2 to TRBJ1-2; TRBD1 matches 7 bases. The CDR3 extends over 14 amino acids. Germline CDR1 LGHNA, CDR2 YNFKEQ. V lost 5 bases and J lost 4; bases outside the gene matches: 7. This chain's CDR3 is CASSSPGTAYGYTF. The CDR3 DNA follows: TGTGCCAGCAGCTCCCCCGGGACAGCCTATGGCTACACCTTC.

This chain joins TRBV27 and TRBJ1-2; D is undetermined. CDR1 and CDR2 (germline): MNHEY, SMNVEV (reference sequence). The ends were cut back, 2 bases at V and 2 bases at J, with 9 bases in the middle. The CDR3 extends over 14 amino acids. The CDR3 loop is CASSLIGGNYGYTF. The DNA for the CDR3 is TGTGCCAGCAGTTTAATTGGCGGCAACTATGGCTACACCTTC.

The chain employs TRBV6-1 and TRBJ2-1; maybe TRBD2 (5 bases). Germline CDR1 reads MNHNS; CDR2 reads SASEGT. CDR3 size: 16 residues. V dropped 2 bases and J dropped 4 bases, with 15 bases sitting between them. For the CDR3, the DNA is TGTGCCAGCAGTGAATGGTATGGGAGTTCTTACAATGAGCAGTTCTTC. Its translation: CASSEWYGSSYNEQFF.

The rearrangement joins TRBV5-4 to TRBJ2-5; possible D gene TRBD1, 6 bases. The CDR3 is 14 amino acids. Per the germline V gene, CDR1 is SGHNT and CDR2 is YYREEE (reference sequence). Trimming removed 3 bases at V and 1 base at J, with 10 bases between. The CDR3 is CASSSRDTQETQYF. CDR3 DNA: TGTGCCAGCAGCTCCCGGGACACCCAAGAGACCCAGTACTTC.

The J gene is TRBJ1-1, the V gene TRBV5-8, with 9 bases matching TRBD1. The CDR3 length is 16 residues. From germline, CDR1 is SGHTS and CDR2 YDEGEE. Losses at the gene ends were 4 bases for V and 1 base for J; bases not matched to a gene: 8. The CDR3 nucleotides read TGTGCCAGCAGCCCCGGGACAGGGCATGGGAACACTGAAGCTTTCTTT. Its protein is CASSPGTGHGNTEAFF.

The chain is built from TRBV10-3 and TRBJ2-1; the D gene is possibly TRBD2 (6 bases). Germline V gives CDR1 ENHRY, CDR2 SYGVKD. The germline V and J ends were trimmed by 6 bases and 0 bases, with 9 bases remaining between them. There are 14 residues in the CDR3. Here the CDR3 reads CAISLASSYNEQFF. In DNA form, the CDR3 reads TGTGCCATCAGCCTAGCGAGCTCCTACAATGAGCAGTTCTTC.

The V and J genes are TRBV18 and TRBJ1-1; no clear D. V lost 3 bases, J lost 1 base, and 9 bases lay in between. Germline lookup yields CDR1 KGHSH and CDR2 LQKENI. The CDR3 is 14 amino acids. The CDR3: CASSPTTANTEAFF. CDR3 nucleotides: TGTGCCAGCTCACCTACGACGGCGAACACTGAAGCTTTCTTT.